This T cell receptor (beta chain) was recovered during a study of PD-1 blockade in classical Hodgkin lymphoma. Study-level points and caveats: Healthy donors were reported to have higher baseline TCR diversity than newly diagnosed patients. Possible causes of repertoire differences, disease activity or prior therapy, remain undefined.

In the case of this clone: Its antigen remains unknown.

Germline V lookup: CDR1 LNHNV, CDR2 YYDKDF (reference sequence). Trimming removed 5 bases from V and 2 bases from J; junction bases left unmatched: 15. The CDR3 is made up of 18 amino acids. TCRdb keeps only in-frame clones here, not all; method: immunoSEQ multiplex PCR. The table shows tens of thousands of clones, with 94% occurring only once. Time point specified: newly diagnosed, previously untreated cHL patient sample. PBMCs representing newly diagnosed, untreated classical Hodgkin lymphoma functioned as the comparison. V gene TRBV15 combines with J gene TRBJ1-5, with 7 bases aligning to TRBD1. Material for sequencing was peripheral blood mononuclear cells (PBMCs). This clonotype was obtained from a human donor with classical Hodgkin lymphoma. CDR3 nucleotide sequence: TGTGCCACCAGCGGTTGGGAGGGGGCAGGGATTGGCAATCAGCCCCAGCATTTT. Its protein is CATSGWEGAGIGNQPQHF. The full variable domain, with the rest looked up from reference TRBV15 and TRBJ1-5, is DAMVIQNPRYQVTQFGKPVTLSCSQTLNHNVMYWYQQKSSQAPKLLFHYYDKDFNNEADTPDNFQSRRPNTSFCFLDIRSPGLGDTAMYLCATSGWEGAGIGNQPQHFGDGTRLSIL.